This T cell receptor (beta chain) was identified in a study of control samples from healthy donors and cancer patients (TCRdb year 2020). Comment on this clone: Its antigen is currently not known. Base qualities are not at hand, and no much larger clone is one base apart.

Libraries were made using the immunoSEQ multiplex PCR assay. TCRdb mirrors the immuneACCESS table, restricted to in-frame sequences. Some clones are absent from its copies; in checked studies, under half trace to an unresolved V gene, and the reason for the others is unknown. The table for this sample lists roughly 150,000 clones; just over 85% of them were counted only once. The ten largest account for approximately 1.7% of the sample. The germline V gene yields MNHEY for CDR1 and SVGAGI for CDR2. V loses 7 bases of germline sequence and J loses 0 bases, and the interval between the two ends is 12 bases. The CDR3 contains 14 residues, cysteine and phenylalanine counted. Only CDR3 DNA is held: 42 bases, read in frame from base 1.

This TCR derives from a man aged 18 to 35 in good health. The rearranged chain carries TRBV6-5 and TRBJ2-5; the D gene is perhaps TRBD1 or TRBD2, each of them matching over 5 bases. Sequences were obtained from blood. The CDR3 reads CASKLGTDQETQYF. The DNA sequence is given as TGTGCCAGCAAGCTAGGGACGGACCAAGAGACCCAGTACTTC.